The clone carrying this TCR beta chain was counted a few times. Its antigen is not identified. This sample stems from a study of beta chain features in type 1 diabetes. Expressed TCRB transcripts were sequenced, since all the RNA that had been isolated was reverse transcribed. This table comes from immunoSEQ multiplex PCR, and its TCRdb copy is limited to in-frame clones, with some not included. There are fewer than 350,000 clones in the sample; about 15% occur only once, and about 0.014% lies in the top ten. Study-wide results and caveats: For Type 1 diabetes patients, all four CD4+ subsets carried TCRB CDR3s that were moderately but significantly shorter.

This CDR3 has 12 residues. Germline V gene lookup returns CDR1 GTSNPN and CDR2 SVGIG (reference sequence). V was cut by 4 bases and J by 5 bases, with 12 bases left in between. The rearrangement joins TRBV30 to TRBJ2-7; D perhaps matches TRBD1 (6 bases). The source material was naive CD4+ T cells from blood. This receptor was taken from a man between 18 and 29 years old with type 1 diabetes. The CDR3: CAWNTGSHEQYF. As DNA, the CDR3 is TGTGCCTGGAATACAGGGTCCCACGAGCAGTACTTC.